By sample share, the clone carrying this T cell receptor (beta chain) is medium-sized (0.01 to 0.1%). The antigen remains undetermined. CDR1 and CDR2 (germline): MNHEY, SVGEGT. The CDR3 sequence is 14 residues long. The V gene lost 4 bases and the J gene lost 2 bases, with 12 bases spanning the gap. Specified time point: sample taken at primary tumor resection. The donors, 72 patients with untreated early-stage non-small cell lung cancer, provided the samples. Unsorted whole RNA of tumor, nontumor lung or frozen PBMC was sequenced. Single TCR cDNA molecules each had their own unique molecular identifier. TCRdb reanalysed the 5' RACE reads using MiXCR and keeps one entry per CDR3 protein. This table has several thousand distinct CDR3 sequences, roughly 6.3% appearing once. The data were taken from a study of spatial heterogeneity in lung cancer. Looking at the study overall: Mean representation of each unique TCR and UMI combination in the raw reads exceeded 8.5 occurrences. Overall study results and limits: Expanded intratumoral alpha and beta TCR counts tracked tumor mutation counts.

The TCR sequence derives from a male donor with early-stage non-small cell lung cancer. V usage is TRBV6-2 or TRBV6-3 and J usage is TRBJ2-7; D is possibly TRBD1 (5 bases). The sample consisted of lung tumor tissue, taken at surgery. The CDR3 region has the DNA TGTGCCAGCAGTTCCCCCCAGGGTGCCTACGAGCAGTACTTC. Residues: CASSSPQGAYEQYF.